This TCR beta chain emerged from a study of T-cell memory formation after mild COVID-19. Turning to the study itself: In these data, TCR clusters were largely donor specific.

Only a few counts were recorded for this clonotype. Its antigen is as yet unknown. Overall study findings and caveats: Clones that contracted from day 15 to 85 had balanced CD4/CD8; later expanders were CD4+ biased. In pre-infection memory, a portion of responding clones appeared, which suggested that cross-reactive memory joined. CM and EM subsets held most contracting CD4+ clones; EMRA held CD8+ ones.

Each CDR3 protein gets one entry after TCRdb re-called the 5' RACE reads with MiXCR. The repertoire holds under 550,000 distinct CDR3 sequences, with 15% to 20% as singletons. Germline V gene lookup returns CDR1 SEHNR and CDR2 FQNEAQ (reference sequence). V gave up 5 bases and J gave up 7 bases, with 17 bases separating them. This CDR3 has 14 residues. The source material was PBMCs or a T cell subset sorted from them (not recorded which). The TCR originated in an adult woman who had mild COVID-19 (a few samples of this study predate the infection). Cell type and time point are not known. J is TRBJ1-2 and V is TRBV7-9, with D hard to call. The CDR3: CASSADLRNGGYTF. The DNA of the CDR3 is TGTGCCAGCAGCGCCGATCTGAGGAATGGTGGCTACACCTTC.